Following are 29 T cell receptor beta chains from one sample sequenced in a study of blood T cell repertoires in COVID-19. Only in-frame clones appear in the TCRdb table, and some are missing; sequencing was by immunoSEQ multiplex PCR. The sample holds about 110,000 clones; about 90% are singletons and the top ten take over 1%. The sequenced sample was peripheral blood. The receptors come from a woman under 40 with acute or convalescent COVID-19.

This clone has a single count. The V and J genes are TRBV5-1 and TRBJ2-7; 8 bases line up with TRBD1. Trimming removed 0 bases from V and 0 bases from J; junction bases left unmatched: 2. Germline-derived CDR1 and CDR2 are SGHRS and YFSETQ. The length of the CDR3 is 15 residues. The DNA for the CDR3 is TGCGCCAGCAGCTTGGGGGACAGGAGCTCCTACGAGCAGTACTTC. Translation: CASSLGDRSSYEQYF.

The chain uses TRBV6-5 and TRBJ1-2; no firm D call. The CDR3 is 15 residues long. V lost 0 bases and J 4 bases, leaving 12 bases between the germline ends. CDR1 and CDR2 (germline): MNHEY, SVGAGI. CDR3 loop: CASSYSSPFGYGYTF. The DNA of the CDR3 is TGTGCCAGCAGTTACTCCTCACCATTCGGCTATGGCTACACCTTC.

The V call is TRBV2, the J call TRBJ1-1, with D hard to call. The CDR3 totals 12 residues. Per the germline V gene, CDR1 is SNHLY and CDR2 is FYNNEI. V lost 7 bases and J 0 bases, leaving 6 bases between the germline ends. Written as DNA, the CDR3 is TGTGCCAGCAACCTAATGAACACTGAAGCTTTCTTT. Translating gives CASNLMNTEAFF.

J is TRBJ2-2 and V is TRBV11-3; D may be TRBD2 (6 bases). The CDR3 has 17 residues. V was pared by 5 bases and J by 2 bases, with 18 bases between. CDR1 and CDR2 from the germline V gene are SGHNT and YENEEA. CDR3 nucleotides: TGTGCCAGCAGCACTAGTTGGGGGGAAGAAAACACCGGGGAGCTGTTTTTT. Protein product: CASSTSWGEENTGELFF.

The V call is TRBV28, the J call TRBJ2-1, with 15 bases aligning to TRBD2. The germline CDR1 and CDR2 sequences are MDHEN and SYDVKM. This CDR3 spans 17 amino acids. The J segment lost 4 bases and the V segment lost 5 bases, leaving 6 bases of the junction unmatched. The CDR3 loop reads CASSLGLAGGLYNEQFF. The CDR3, as DNA: TGTGCCAGCAGTCTCGGACTAGCGGGGGGGTTATACAATGAGCAGTTCTTC.

This chain connects TRBV4-3 to TRBJ2-7; D is unresolved. V lost 4 bases and J 3 bases, leaving 13 bases between the germline ends. Germline CDR1 reads LGHNA; CDR2 reads YSLEER. The CDR3 has 14 residues. CDR3 protein: CASSPTLGLYEQYF. DNA of the CDR3: TGCGCCAGCAGCCCGACACTGGGCCTCTACGAGCAGTACTTC.

The chain has TRBV7-6 and TRBJ1-3; a possible D gene is TRBD1 (5 bases). The V end lost 2 bases, the J end lost 2 bases, and 10 bases lay between the germline ends. CDR3 length: 15 amino acids. Germline CDR1 and CDR2: SGHVS and FNYEAQ. The CDR3 bases are TGTGCCAGCAGCTTATCCAGGGTCCCTGGAAACACCATATATTTT. It translates to CASSLSRVPGNTIYF.

The chain is built from TRBV6-8 and TRBJ1-1; a weak D match, TRBD1 (5 bases). The CDR3 sequence is 17 residues long. Germline V gives CDR1 MNHGY, CDR2 SAAAGT. V was pared by 0 bases and J by 0 bases, with 14 bases between. The CDR3 region is CASSYSRGSRVNTEAFF. In nucleotides, the CDR3 is TGTGCCAGCAGTTACTCGCGGGGGAGTAGGGTGAACACTGAAGCTTTCTTT.

The genes are TRBV6-1 and TRBJ1-3; D is unresolved. V gave up 3 bases and J gave up 0 bases, with 9 bases separating them. Germline CDR1 reads MNHNS; CDR2 reads SASEGT. The CDR3 contains 15 residues. The DNA for the CDR3 is TGTGCCAGCAGTGATGAGATACTCTCTGGAAACACCATATATTTT. This translates into CASSDEILSGNTIYF.

This clone was seen only a few times. The J gene is TRBJ2-7, the V gene TRBV7-2, with 8 bases identical to TRBD2. The CDR3 has 15 residues. V was clipped by 7 bases and J by 6 bases; unmatched bases: 14. Germline CDR1 SGHTA, CDR2 FQGNSA. The CDR3 sequence: CASNPGGFGGFEQYF. The CDR3, as DNA: TGTGCCAGCAACCCGGGGGGGTTCGGGGGGTTCGAGCAGTACTTC.

The V gene is TRBV7-2, the J gene TRBJ1-1; TRBD1 matches 8 bases. The junction had 19 bases not matched to a gene; V was cut back by 3 bases and J by 7 bases. Germline assignment: CDR1 SGHTA and CDR2 FQGNSA. The CDR3 runs to 18 residues. Here the CDR3 reads CASSFRGGAGGNLNEAFF. CDR3 in DNA: TGTGCCAGCAGCTTTAGAGGAGGAGCAGGGGGCAATTTGAATGAAGCTTTCTTT.

This rearrangement joins TRBV5-4 to TRBJ1-2, with 7 bases lining up with TRBD1. The V gene's germline CDR1 is SGHNT and CDR2 YYREEE (reference sequence). J was trimmed by 7 bases and V by 4 bases; bases with no gene match: 4. This CDR3 has 12 amino acids. CDR3 sequence (DNA): TGTGCCAGCAGCGAGGGGGCGCCTGGCTACACCTTC. Its translation: CASSEGAPGYTF. Together with reference TRBV5-4 and TRBJ1-2, the CDR3 gives the full variable domain: ETGVTQSPTHLIKTRGQQVTLRCSSQSGHNTVSWYQQALGQGPQFIFQYYREEENGRGNFPPRFSGLQFPNYSSELNVNALELDDSALYLCASSEGAPGYTFGSGTRLTVV.

This sequence joins TRBV6-4 and TRBJ2-3, with D perhaps TRBD1 (6 bases). This CDR3 is 15 amino acids long. Germline V gene lookup returns CDR1 MRHNA and CDR2 SNTAGT. Trimming removed 6 bases at V and 1 base at J, with 14 bases between. The CDR3 coding sequence is TGTGCCAGCAGCCCCACCCCAGGGGGCACAGATACGCAGTATTTT. As protein: CASSPTPGGTDTQYF.

The genes are TRBV28 and TRBJ2-2; 8 nucleotides line up with TRBD2. Germline trimming cut 5 bases from V and 2 bases from J; bases unmatched to any gene: 16. Germline CDR1 is MDHEN and CDR2 is SYDVKM. CDR3 length: 19 residues. The CDR3 here is CASSPLGLAGPLNTGELFF. Written as DNA, the CDR3 is TGTGCCAGCAGTCCCTTGGGGTTAGCGGGACCCTTAAACACCGGGGAGCTGTTTTTT.

The V and J genes are TRBV28 and TRBJ1-5; no clear D. Per germline, CDR1 MDHEN and CDR2 SYDVKM. This CDR3 region has 18 residues. V was shortened by 6 bases and J by 0 bases, with 21 bases between the two germline ends. Here the CDR3 DNA reads TGTGCCAGCAGCCTAACTAGATACCGGACGGGTAGCAATCAGCCCCAGCATTTT. It specifies CASSLTRYRTGSNQPQHF.

J is TRBJ2-5 and V is TRBV3-1 (or the pseudogene TRBV3-2); D possibly corresponds to TRBD1 (5 bases). The CDR3 runs 16 residues. Trimming removed 4 bases at V and 7 bases at J, with 22 bases between. The germline V gene encodes CDR1 LGHDT and CDR2 YNNKEL (reference sequence). The CDR3 nucleotides read TGTGCCAGCAGCCTCCGGACGGAAAACCCTAGGGGGACCCAGTACTTC. Its protein product is CASSLRTENPRGTQYF.

The J gene is TRBJ1-2, the V gene TRBV20-1; D remains unclear. This CDR3 contains 11 residues. The V gene's germline CDR1 is DFQATT and CDR2 SNEGSKA (reference sequence). V was cut by 1 base and J by 4 bases, with 4 bases left in between. The CDR3 nucleotides read TGCAGTGCTAGAGGTAGCTATGGCTACACCTTC. It codes for CSARGSYGYTF.

J is TRBJ1-5 and V is TRBV30; 8 bases line up with TRBD1. This CDR3 is built from 17 residues. V was pared by 1 base and J by 0 bases, with 8 bases of the junction left unmatched. Looked up from germline, CDR1 is GTSNPN and CDR2 is SVGIG (reference sequence). The CDR3 DNA sequence: TGTGCCTGGAGTGGACAGGGGTCAGATTATAGCAATCAGCCCCAGCATTTT. Translation: CAWSGQGSDYSNQPQHF.

V and J are TRBV18 and TRBJ2-2; 9 bases match TRBD1. From germline, CDR1 is KGHSH and CDR2 LQKENI. Germline trimming cut 3 bases from V and 6 bases from J; bases unmatched to any gene: 5. This CDR3 is 15 amino acids long. The CDR3 DNA follows: TGTGCCAGCTCACCGGGACAGGGAGGAGCCGGGGAGCTGTTTTTT. Its translation is CASSPGQGGAGELFF.

This clone appeared once. The rearrangement links TRBV9 to TRBJ1-2, with 8 nucleotides matching TRBD1. Germline lookup yields CDR1 SGDLS and CDR2 YYNGEE. The CDR3 is 15 amino acids. Losses at the gene ends were 4 bases for V and 0 bases for J; bases not matched to a gene: 5. Here the CDR3 reads CASSLSDRANYGYTF. The CDR3 DNA reads TGTGCCAGCAGCTTATCGGACAGGGCTAACTATGGCTACACCTTC.

The chain carries TRBV20-1 and TRBJ2-3; D is uncertain. The CDR3 is 17 amino acids. The germline CDR1 and CDR2 sequences are DFQATT and SNEGSKA (reference sequence). The V and J ends lost 3 bases and 2 bases respectively, with 21 bases between them. CDR3 coding DNA: TGCAGTGCTAGTTGGCTCAGGCTGTCCCTACTCACAGATACGCAGTATTTT. It yields the protein CSASWLRLSLLTDTQYF.

This clone has only one observation. The rearrangement joins TRBV24-1 to TRBJ2-1; D is possibly TRBD1 (6 bases). The CDR3 is 12 amino acids. Germline CDR1 is KGHDR and CDR2 is SFDVKD. V was trimmed by 9 bases and J by 8 bases, leaving 13 bases between them. The CDR3 sequence is CATGRQAHEQFF. In DNA form, the CDR3 reads TGTGCCACCGGTAGACAGGCGCATGAGCAGTTCTTC.

Only a few counts were recorded for this clone. The V call is TRBV7-9, the J call TRBJ1-2, with D possibly being TRBD1 (5 bases). Germline assignment: CDR1 SEHNR and CDR2 FQNEAQ (reference sequence). The CDR3 runs to 13 residues. V lost 1 base, J lost 5 bases, and 8 bases lay in between. Here the CDR3 reads CASSLDQGYGYTF. In DNA, the CDR3 is TGTGCCAGCAGCTTAGATCAGGGATATGGCTACACCTTC.

The gene calls are TRBV9 and TRBJ1-5; D gene uncertain. CDR3 length: 15 amino acids. V was cut by 0 bases and J by 2 bases, with 9 bases left in between. Germline values: CDR1 SGDLS, CDR2 YYNGEE. The CDR3 DNA follows: TGTGCCAGCAGCGTAGGAGGTGTGGGCAATCAGCCCCAGCATTTT. Translated, it gives CASSVGGVGNQPQHF.

This rearrangement joins TRBV4-2 to TRBJ1-3; D is ambiguous. This CDR3 spans 15 amino acids. Germline V gene lookup returns CDR1 LGHNA and CDR2 YNFKEQ. V lost 0 bases and J lost 5, with 11 bases in between. The CDR3 is CASSQDKGGRNTIYF. The CDR3 DNA follows: TGTGCCAGCAGCCAAGATAAGGGAGGGAGAAACACCATATATTTT.

The CDR3, as DNA: TGTGCCAGCAGTTGGACAGGGAGCAATCAGCCCCAGCATTTT. Encoded protein: CASSWTGSNQPQHF. The V and J genes are TRBV6-2 or TRBV6-3 and TRBJ1-5, with 8 bases identical to TRBD1. The germline V gene encodes CDR1 MNHEY and CDR2 SVGEGT. CDR3 length: 14 amino acids. V was clipped by 4 bases and J by 1 base; unmatched bases: 0.

The J gene is TRBJ1-1, the V gene TRBV10-2; D remains ambiguous. The CDR3 has 14 residues. Germline lookup yields CDR1 WSHSY and CDR2 SAAADI. Deletions cut 9 bases from V and 0 bases from J, with 14 bases between. The CDR3 nucleotides read TGCGCCAGTTCCCTAACGCGGGTGAACACTGAAGCTTTCTTT. Translating gives CASSLTRVNTEAFF.

J is TRBJ2-2 and V is TRBV24-1, with TRBD1 as a possible D gene (6 bases). CDR3 length: 14 amino acids. V was trimmed by 0 bases and J by 5 bases, leaving 6 bases between them. Germline loops: CDR1 KGHDR, CDR2 SFDVKD. The CDR3 spells CATSDLQGTGELFF. CDR3 bases: TGTGCCACCAGTGATTTGCAGGGGACCGGGGAGCTGTTTTTT.

This chain connects TRBV24-1 to TRBJ2-1; 9 bases fit TRBD2. V was clipped by 2 bases and J by 8 bases; unmatched bases: 3. The length of the CDR3 is 14 residues. Germline V lookup: CDR1 KGHDR, CDR2 SFDVKD. The CDR3 region has the DNA TGTGCCACCAGTGATTGGGGCGGGAGGGATGAGCAGTTCTTC. Amino acid sequence: CATSDWGGRDEQFF.